Each of the 7 T cell receptor beta chains below was sequenced from the same sample in a study of blood T cell repertoires in COVID-19. Profiled with immunoSEQ multiplex PCR; TCRdb holds only in-frame clones, not every one. The table has 200,000 to 300,000 clones, roughly 80% seen once; the top ten hold approximately 4.5%. The sequenced material came from peripheral blood. The origin of the receptors is a woman in her 70s with acute or convalescent COVID-19.

The chain employs TRBV12-5 and TRBJ2-1; 11 nucleotides agree with TRBD2. V was clipped by 2 bases and J by 6 bases; unmatched bases: 6. Looked up from germline, CDR1 is LGHNT and CDR2 is FRNRAP. The CDR3 spans 16 residues. CDR3 nucleotides: TGTGCTAGTGGTTTGATACTAGCGGGGGCCTCCAATGAGCAGTTCTTC. Translation: CASGLILAGASNEQFF. Drawing the rest from reference TRBV12-5 and TRBJ2-1, the complete variable domain is DARVTQTPRHKVTEMGQEVTMRCQPILGHNTVFWYRQTMMQGLELLAYFRNRAPLDDSGMPKDRFSAEMPDATLATLKIQPSEPRDSAVYFCASGLILAGASNEQFFGPGTRLTVL.

This clone was found once. The V gene is TRBV6-1, the J gene TRBJ2-1; possible D gene TRBD2, 7 bases. Trimming took 3 bases from V and 0 from J, leaving 12 bases between them. Germline CDR1 is MNHNS and CDR2 is SASEGT. The CDR3 sequence is 16 residues long. This CDR3 is CASSDTRGASYNEQFF. For the CDR3, the DNA is TGTGCCAGCAGTGATACTCGGGGGGCCTCCTACAATGAGCAGTTCTTC.

The CDR3 reads CASRINRPGSGANVLTF. CDR3 nucleotides: TGTGCCAGTAGGATCAATAGGCCAGGGTCTGGGGCCAACGTCCTGACTTTC. The chain has TRBV19 and TRBJ2-6; D might be TRBD1 (5 bases). This CDR3 is built from 17 residues. In germline, CDR1 is LNHDA, CDR2 SQIVND (reference sequence). Trimming stripped 6 bases from V and 1 base from J, with 16 bases between.

The chain has TRBV7-9 and TRBJ1-4; TRBD1 matches at 9 bases. The junction had 7 bases not matched to a gene; V was cut back by 0 bases and J by 8 bases. The CDR3 runs 16 residues. In germline, CDR1 is SEHNR, CDR2 FQNEAQ (reference sequence). The CDR3 region is CASSLAGTGTGEKLFF. In nucleotides, the CDR3 is TGTGCCAGCAGCTTAGCGGGAACCGGGACAGGGGAAAAACTGTTTTTT.

In DNA form, the CDR3 reads TGTGCCAAACGGGACAGGGGGAACAATGAGCAGTTCTTC. Residues: CAKRDRGNNEQFF. The chain has TRBV7-6 and TRBJ2-1; 11 nucleotides align to TRBD1. Germline loops: CDR1 SGHVS, CDR2 FNYEAQ. The CDR3 runs to 13 residues. Trimming took 10 bases from V and 5 from J; bases not matched to a gene: 4.

The V call is TRBV7-2, the J call TRBJ1-2; the D gene is possibly TRBD1 (6 bases). V was shortened by 5 bases and J by 6 bases, with 13 bases between the two germline ends. The CDR3 consists of 13 residues. CDR1 and CDR2 (germline): SGHTA, FQGNSA. Here the CDR3 DNA reads TGTGCCAGCAGCGAGCAGGGGAGTAATGGCTACACCTTC. Protein sequence: CASSEQGSNGYTF.

The V gene is TRBV6-2 or TRBV6-3, the J gene TRBJ1-5, with TRBD1 identical over 8 bases. The J segment lost 5 bases and the V segment lost 6 bases, leaving 12 bases of the junction unmatched. The germline V gene has CDR1 MNHEY and CDR2 SVGEGT. The CDR3 length is 16 residues. The CDR3 here is CASSQNRGIIDQPQHF. The CDR3 DNA sequence: TGTGCCAGCAGCCAGAACAGGGGGATCATCGATCAGCCCCAGCATTTT.